This T cell receptor (beta chain) comes out of a study of OX40 agonist ivuxolimab in advanced cancers. Study-level information: Cancers in dose escalation were hepatocellular, melanoma, renal cell and head and neck.

This table comes from immunoSEQ multiplex PCR, and its TCRdb copy is limited to in-frame clones, with some not included. The repertoire holds tens of thousands of clones, with about 85% as singletons. General study results and limits: Antigens targeted by the expanded peripheral T cells were not determined.

A note on this clone: Its antigen remains unknown.

The receptor was derived from an adult with an advanced solid tumor such as melanoma, head and neck, liver or kidney cancer. The sample here was CD4+ or CD8+ T cells sorted from blood, taken in a trial of the OX40 agonist ivuxolimab.

The CDR3 region has the DNA TGTGCCAGCAGCTTAGGCTCGGGAACAGGAGGGTTAGAGACCCAGTACTTC. Protein: CASSLGSGTGGLETQYF. The chain is built from TRBV11-2 and TRBJ2-5; D is perhaps TRBD2 (6 bases). The ends were cut back, 1 base at V and 4 bases at J, with 19 bases in the middle. Germline V gives CDR1 SGHAT, CDR2 FQNNGV. CDR3 length equals 17 residues.